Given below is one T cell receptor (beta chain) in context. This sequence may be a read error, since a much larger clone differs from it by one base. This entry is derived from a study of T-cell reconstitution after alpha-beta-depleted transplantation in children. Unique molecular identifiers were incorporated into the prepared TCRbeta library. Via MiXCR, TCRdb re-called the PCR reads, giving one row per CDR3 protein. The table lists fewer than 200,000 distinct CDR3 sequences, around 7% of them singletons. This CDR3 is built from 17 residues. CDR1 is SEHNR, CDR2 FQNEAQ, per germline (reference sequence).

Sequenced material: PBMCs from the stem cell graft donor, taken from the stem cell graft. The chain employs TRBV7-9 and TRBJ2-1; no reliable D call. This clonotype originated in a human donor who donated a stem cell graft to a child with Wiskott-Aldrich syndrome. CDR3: CTSSPLVPPPAYNEQFF. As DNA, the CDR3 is TGTACCAGCAGCCCCTTGGTTCCGCCACCGGCCTACAATGAGCAGTTCTTC.